What follows are 18 T cell receptor beta chains derived from one specimen sequenced in a study of metastatic and nonmetastatic thyroid tumors. No patient had received any treatment before thyroid surgery. TCRdb reprocessed the PCR reads using MiXCR. The sample holds roughly 36,000 clones, roughly 27% seen once. The specimen was blood. The receptors were gathered from a female donor with papillary thyroid cancer or a benign thyroid nodule (not recorded which). Some clones in this sample may be carry-over from other donors' samples.

This clone was counted many times. The chain combines TRBV10-3 with TRBJ2-1; TRBD2 matches at 8 bases. Germline values: CDR1 ENHRY, CDR2 SYGVKD. The CDR3 sequence is 12 residues long. Trimming took 11 bases from V and 10 from J; bases not matched to a gene: 10. The CDR3 nucleotides read TGTGCCCTGGGGACTAGTCCATGGGAGCAGTTCTTC. The encoded protein is CALGTSPWEQFF.

V usage is TRBV20-1 and J usage is TRBJ2-3; 8 bases line up with TRBD2. The junction had 4 bases not matched to a gene; V was cut back by 3 bases and J by 5 bases. There are 13 residues in the CDR3. Germline V gene sequence: CDR1 DFQATT, CDR2 SNEGSKA (reference sequence). In DNA, the CDR3 is TGCAGTGCTAGCGGGAGGGCCCAAGATACGCAGTATTTT. This sequence encodes CSASGRAQDTQYF.

This clone was observed a few times. This sequence joins TRBV12-3 or TRBV12-4 and TRBJ2-7; D might be TRBD1 or TRBD2, each matching 5 bases. The V end was cut by 4 bases, the J end by 5 bases, with 9 bases between. CDR3 length equals 12 residues. The CDR3 spells CASSSEGNEQYF. CDR3 nucleotides: TGTGCCAGCAGTTCTGAGGGGAACGAGCAGTACTTC.

This clone occurred many times. The genes are TRBV20-1 and TRBJ2-4; D possibly corresponds to TRBD1 (5 bases). Trimming shortened V by 0 bases and J by 8 bases, and 14 bases separated the two germline ends. Germline CDR1 and CDR2: DFQATT and SNEGSKA (reference sequence). The CDR3 has 14 residues. This CDR3 is CSARDGQGKDIQYF. In DNA, the CDR3 is TGCAGTGCTAGAGATGGGCAGGGAAAGGACATTCAGTACTTC.

This clone was counted a few times. The CDR3 region is CASSVGPSYEQYF. The CDR3 bases are TGCGCCAGCAGCGTCGGACCTAGCTACGAGCAGTACTTC. V and J are TRBV5-1 and TRBJ2-7; no clear D gene. Germline V gives CDR1 SGHRS, CDR2 YFSETQ. The CDR3 runs to 13 residues. The V and J ends lost 4 bases and 3 bases respectively, with 11 bases between them.

The V gene is TRBV9, the J gene TRBJ1-2, with D unresolved. The CDR3 consists of 12 residues. Trimming took off 2 bases at V and 13 bases at J, with 15 bases between the two ends. Germline CDR1 is SGDLS and CDR2 is YYNGEE. The CDR3 bases are TGTGCCAGCAGCGTGTTGGGTTGGCAGATCACCTTC. Encoded protein: CASSVLGWQITF.

The V and J genes are TRBV5-1 and TRBJ2-2, with TRBD2 matching 11 bases. Germline values: CDR1 SGHRS, CDR2 YFSETQ. J gave up 4 bases and V 6 bases, and 14 bases lay outside the gene matches. The CDR3 runs 18 residues. This CDR3 reads CASNKDSGGAIGTGELFF. Here the CDR3 DNA reads TGCGCCAGCAACAAGGATAGCGGGGGGGCAATTGGCACCGGGGAGCTGTTTTTT.

About this clone itself: An end of the junction does not agree with germline; a read error may underlie this. The chain has TRBV5-6 and TRBJ1-1; TRBD1 matches at 9 bases. CDR3 length: 17 amino acids. Germline values: CDR1 SGHDT, CDR2 YYEEEE. CDR3 sequence: CASSLVTGGWMNTEAFF. CDR3 DNA: TGTGCCAGCAGCCTGGTGACAGGGGGTTGGATGAACACTGAGGCTTTCTTT.

This clone showed up many times. CDR3 loop: CASSGGGYNSPLHF. In DNA, the CDR3 is TGTGCCAGCAGTGGAGGGGGATATAATTCACCCCTCCACTTT. The V gene is TRBV2, the J gene TRBJ1-6; a possible D gene is TRBD1 (6 bases). This CDR3 is built from 14 residues. V dropped 4 bases and J dropped 4 bases, with 8 bases sitting between them. Per the germline V gene, CDR1 is SNHLY and CDR2 is FYNNEI. The full variable domain, rest sourced from reference TRBV2 and TRBJ1-6, is EPEVTQTPSHQVTQMGQEVILRCVPISNHLYFYWYRQILGQKVEFLVSFYNNEISEKSEIFDDQFSVERPDGSNFTLKIRSTKLEDSAMYFCASSGGGYNSPLHFGNGTRLTVT.

In the case of this clone: An end of the junction differs from the germline gene, which may be a read error. This sample includes further DNA sequences coding for the same CDR3. This chain connects TRBV28 to TRBJ1-5, with D possibly TRBD1 on 6 matching bases. Germline loops: CDR1 MDHEN, CDR2 SYDVKM. This CDR3 spans 14 amino acids. The CDR3, as DNA: TGTGCCAGCATCGGACAGCATAGCAATCAGCCACAGCATTTT. It specifies CASIGQHSNQPQHF.

This clone was recorded a few times. The chain carries TRBV27 and TRBJ2-1, with 10 bases fitting TRBD1. Germline V CDR1 and CDR2: MNHEY, SMNVEV (reference sequence). V lost 10 bases and J lost 8; bases outside the gene matches: 14. The CDR3 loop spans 15 amino acids. The CDR3, as DNA: TGTGCCACCTACTCCCGACAGGGGGCGGGTTATGAGCAGTTCTTC. Translation: CATYSRQGAGYEQFF.

The chain recombines TRBV11-1 with TRBJ2-7; 15 bases are a match to TRBD2. V lost 3 bases and J lost 0; bases outside the gene matches: 6. There are 18 residues in the CDR3. Germline V gene sequence: CDR1 SGHAT, CDR2 FQDESV (reference sequence). The CDR3 region is CASSFGTSGRSSSYEQYF. The CDR3 region has the DNA TGTGCCAGCAGCTTTGGGACTAGCGGGAGGTCCAGCTCCTACGAGCAGTACTTC.

About this clone: The conserved phenylalanine or tryptophan normally closing the CDR3 is absent here, so this likely arose from a read error. The DNA is left out, because the CDR3 cannot be placed on it with certainty; the CDR3 is given as TCRdb lists it. The chain recombines TRBV12-3 or TRBV12-4 with TRBJ2-6; whether TRBD2, the table's D call, matches the DNA was not checked. The CDR3 has 8 residues if both end residues are counted. CDR3 protein: CASSFVGG.

The chain carries TRBV5-1 and TRBJ1-1; D may be TRBD1 (5 bases). This CDR3 contains 15 residues. Germline V gives CDR1 SGHRS, CDR2 YFSETQ. Trimming removed 3 bases from V and 2 bases from J, with 14 bases in between. The CDR3 spells CASSSNGGLNTEAFF. CDR3 coding DNA: TGCGCCAGCAGCTCGAACGGGGGACTCAACACTGAAGCTTTCTTT.

This clone was counted many times. The chain joins TRBV7-8 to TRBJ1-2; D possibly corresponds to TRBD1 (5 bases). Trimming took off 4 bases at V and 8 bases at J, with 11 bases between the two ends. CDR3 size: 12 residues. Looked up from germline, CDR1 is SGHVS and CDR2 is FQNEAQ. This chain's CDR3 is CASSSGVGGYTF. CDR3 nucleotide sequence: TGTGCCAGCAGCTCGGGGGTTGGCGGCTACACCTTC.

This clone was detected many times. J is TRBJ1-1 and V is TRBV28; D is possibly TRBD1 (5 bases). Germline CDR1 reads MDHEN; CDR2 reads SYDVKM. V was shortened by 3 bases and J by 4 bases, with 9 bases between the two germline ends. The CDR3 covers 13 residues. The CDR3 region is CASSFGGVTEAFF. The CDR3 bases are TGTGCCAGCAGTTTTGGGGGGGTCACTGAAGCTTTCTTT.

This clone was counted a few times. The CDR3 DNA reads TGTGCCAGCAGTGATAGTGGGGGCGGCTACACCTTC. It specifies CASSDSGGGYTF. The V call is TRBV2, the J call TRBJ1-2; D perhaps matches TRBD1 (6 bases). This CDR3 is built from 12 residues. The V and J ends lost 3 bases and 8 bases respectively, with 10 bases between them. CDR1 is SNHLY, CDR2 FYNNEI, per germline. Together with reference TRBV2 and TRBJ1-2, the CDR3 gives the full variable domain: EPEVTQTPSHQVTQMGQEVILRCVPISNHLYFYWYRQILGQKVEFLVSFYNNEISEKSEIFDDQFSVERPDGSNFTLKIRSTKLEDSAMYFCASSDSGGGYTFGSGTRLTVV.

There are many counts of this clone. The chain recombines TRBV30 with TRBJ1-5, with D maybe TRBD1 (6 bases). The V gene's germline CDR1 is GTSNPN and CDR2 SVGIG (reference sequence). Trimming cost V 4 bases and J 2 bases, with 9 bases left between them. The CDR3 covers 13 residues. As DNA, the CDR3 is TGTGCCTGGAAGGGGGATGGCAATCAGCCCCAGCATTTT. Protein sequence: CAWKGDGNQPQHF.